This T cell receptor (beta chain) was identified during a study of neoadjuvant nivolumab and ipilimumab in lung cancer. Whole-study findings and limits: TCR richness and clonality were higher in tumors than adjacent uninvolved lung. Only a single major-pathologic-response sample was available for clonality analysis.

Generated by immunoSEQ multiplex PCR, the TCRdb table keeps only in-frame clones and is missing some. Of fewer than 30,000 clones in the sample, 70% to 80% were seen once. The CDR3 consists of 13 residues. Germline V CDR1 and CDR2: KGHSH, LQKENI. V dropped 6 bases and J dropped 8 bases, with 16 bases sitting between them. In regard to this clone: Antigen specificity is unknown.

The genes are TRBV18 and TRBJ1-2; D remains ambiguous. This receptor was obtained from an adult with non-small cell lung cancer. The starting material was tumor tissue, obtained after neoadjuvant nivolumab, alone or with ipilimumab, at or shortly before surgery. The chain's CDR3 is CASSQLSRDGYTF. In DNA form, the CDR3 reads TGTGCCAGCTCCCAACTATCCCGAGACGGCTACACCTTC.